The T cell receptor beta chain described here comes from a study of PD-1 blockade in classical Hodgkin lymphoma. Notes on the study in general: Newly diagnosed patients had baseline TCR diversity that was reportedly lower than that of healthy donors.

With regard to this clone: Its antigen is undetermined.

Every patient experienced relapse after autologous stem cell transplantation, and brentuximab vedotin exposure varied. V shed 3 bases, J shed 1 base, and the junction held 3 bases outside the gene matches. The CDR3 runs to 14 residues. In germline, CDR1 is SQVTM, CDR2 ANQGSEA. Produced via immunoSEQ multiplex PCR; TCRdb's table is partial and in-frame only. The repertoire holds 4,500 to 5,000 clones, with approximately 66% as singletons. The sample was peripheral blood mononuclear cells (PBMCs), taken before the second cycle of nivolumab. This TCR was sampled from a human donor with classical Hodgkin lymphoma. The genes are TRBV29-1 and TRBJ1-1, with 9 bases that match TRBD1. The CDR3 protein is CSVEEDRGNTEAFF. The CDR3 DNA follows: TGCAGCGTTGAGGAGGACAGGGGGAACACTGAAGCTTTCTTT.